This is a list of T cell receptor beta chains from one sample in a study of OX40 agonist ivuxolimab in advanced cancers. Sequenced by immunoSEQ multiplex PCR; TCRdb stores in-frame clones only, minus some. The sample lists 35,000 or so clones, around 80% occurring once. The input for sequencing was CD4+ or CD8+ T cells sorted from blood, taken in a trial of the OX40 agonist ivuxolimab. Receptor source: an adult with an advanced solid tumor such as melanoma, head and neck, liver or kidney cancer. Each CDR3 is given with its conserved first and last residue. The D gene is left open where the match is weak. A row's size may be missing; if present it is once, few, many or a size class.

v_gene: TRBV5-5
d_gene: TRBD1
j_gene: TRBJ2-2
abundance: NA
CDR3nt: TGTGCCAGCAGCTTAAGGGGGCCGGACACCGGGGAGCTGTTTTTT
CDR3aa: CASSLRGPDTGELFF

v_gene: TRBV7-7
d_gene: NA
j_gene: TRBJ2-5
abundance: NA
CDR3nt: TGTGCTAGCAGCTTAGTAGAGGGCAACCCCCGGCAGTACTTC
CDR3aa: CASSLVEGNPRQYF

v_gene: TRBV30
d_gene: NA
j_gene: TRBJ2-5
abundance: NA
CDR3nt: TGTGCCTGGAGTCTGCAGGGGGGGCGTTTGCAAGAGACCCAGTACTTC
CDR3aa: CAWSLQGGRLQETQYF

v_gene: TRBV29-1
d_gene: TRBD2
j_gene: TRBJ2-3
abundance: NA
CDR3nt: TGCAGCGTTGGGGAACATTGGGGACTAGCGCTCACAGATACGCAGTATTTT
CDR3aa: CSVGEHWGLALTDTQYF

v_gene: TRBV27
d_gene: NA
j_gene: TRBJ1-1
abundance: NA
CDR3nt: TGTGCCAGCACGCCGAGGGGCCGTTACACTGAAGCTTTCTTT
CDR3aa: CASTPRGRYTEAFF

v_gene: TRBV7-3
d_gene: NA
j_gene: TRBJ1-2
abundance: NA
CDR3nt: TGTGCCAGCAGCTCCGTTCTGGGGGGCTATGGCTACACCTTC
CDR3aa: CASSSVLGGYGYTF

v_gene: TRBV5-1
d_gene: NA
j_gene: TRBJ2-7
abundance: few
CDR3nt: TGCGCCAGCAGCTTGGAACAGGAGTCCTACGAGCAGTACTTC
CDR3aa: CASSLEQESYEQYF

v_gene: TRBV6-1
d_gene: NA
j_gene: TRBJ1-4
abundance: few
CDR3nt: TGTGCCAGCAGTGTAGGGGAGGGGACGAATGAAAAACTGTTTTTT
CDR3aa: CASSVGEGTNEKLFF

v_gene: TRBV11-1
d_gene: TRBD2
j_gene: TRBJ2-3
abundance: few
CDR3nt: TGTGCCAGCAGCCCCTGGGGGGGGAACACAGATACGCAGTATTTT
CDR3aa: CASSPWGGNTDTQYF

v_gene: TRBV19
d_gene: NA
j_gene: TRBJ1-5
abundance: NA
CDR3nt: TGTGCCAGTAAACCCCCGTGGGGGAATCAGCCCCAGCATTTT
CDR3aa: CASKPPWGNQPQHF

v_gene: TRBV6-1
d_gene: TRBD2
j_gene: TRBJ2-7
abundance: NA
CDR3nt: TGTGCCAGCAGTGAAGGATGGGTAGCGGGCTACGAGCAGTACTTC
CDR3aa: CASSEGWVAGYEQYF

v_gene: TRBV4-1
d_gene: NA
j_gene: TRBJ2-7
abundance: NA
CDR3nt: TGCGCCAGCAGCCAAGTGGCCGCCACTACCTACGAGCAGTACTTC
CDR3aa: CASSQVAATTYEQYF

v_gene: TRBV28
d_gene: NA
j_gene: TRBJ1-5
abundance: NA
CDR3nt: TGTGCCAGCAGTTTAGTCGGGGGGGGGCCTAACAATCAGCCCCAGCATTTT
CDR3aa: CASSLVGGGPNNQPQHF

v_gene: TRBV7-8
d_gene: NA
j_gene: TRBJ2-5
abundance: few
CDR3nt: TGTGCCAGCAGCTTATTCCCTCCTAGCGCAGAGGGGGAGACCCAGTACTTC
CDR3aa: CASSLFPPSAEGETQYF

v_gene: TRBV11-2
d_gene: NA
j_gene: TRBJ1-1
abundance: NA
CDR3nt: TGTGCCAGCAGCCCTACCTCCGGGACAAACACTGAAGCTTTCTTT
CDR3aa: CASSPTSGTNTEAFF

v_gene: TRBV5-4
d_gene: TRBD1
j_gene: TRBJ2-7
abundance: NA
CDR3nt: TGTGCCAGCAGCTTTGGGACAGGGTCGTACGAGCAGTACTTC
CDR3aa: CASSFGTGSYEQYF

v_gene: TRBV13
d_gene: TRBD2
j_gene: TRBJ2-3
abundance: NA
CDR3nt: TGTGCCAGCAGCTCGGCTAGCGGGGGCACAGATACGCAGTATTTT
CDR3aa: CASSSASGGTDTQYF

v_gene: TRBV5-1
d_gene: TRBD2
j_gene: TRBJ2-7
abundance: NA
CDR3nt: TGCGCCAGCAGCTTGGAGCTAGCGGGATACGAGCAGTACTTC
CDR3aa: CASSLELAGYEQYF

v_gene: TRBV7-9
d_gene: NA
j_gene: TRBJ2-7
abundance: NA
CDR3nt: TGTGCCAGCAGCGGGACACCGACCTACGAGCAGTACTTC
CDR3aa: CASSGTPTYEQYF

v_gene: TRBV11-3
d_gene: NA
j_gene: TRBJ2-3
abundance: once
CDR3nt: TGTGCCAGCAGCCAACTCCTGGCCCCTGGTACGCAGTATTTT
CDR3aa: CASSQLLAPGTQYF

v_gene: TRBV6-5
d_gene: TRBD1
j_gene: TRBJ2-3
abundance: NA
CDR3nt: TGTGCCAGCAGTTACCAGGACAGGGGGCTGGGAGATACGCAGTATTTT
CDR3aa: CASSYQDRGLGDTQYF

v_gene: TRBV5-5
d_gene: TRBD1
j_gene: TRBJ1-5
abundance: NA
CDR3nt: TGTGCCAGCAGCCCAGGACAGGCCTTAAATCAGCCCCAGCATTTT
CDR3aa: CASSPGQALNQPQHF

v_gene: TRBV6-1
d_gene: NA
j_gene: TRBJ2-1
abundance: NA
CDR3nt: TGTGCCAGCAGTAAGGAATTGAGCTCCTACAATGAGCAGTTCTTC
CDR3aa: CASSKELSSYNEQFF

v_gene: TRBV13
d_gene: TRBD1
j_gene: TRBJ1-1
abundance: NA
CDR3nt: TGTGCCAGCAGCCCCTCACAGGGGCTTGAAGCTTTCTTT
CDR3aa: CASSPSQGLEAFF

v_gene: TRBV6-6
d_gene: NA
j_gene: TRBJ2-7
abundance: NA
CDR3nt: TGTGCCAGCAGTGATGAGGCTGGAGAGCAGTACTTC
CDR3aa: CASSDEAGEQYF

v_gene: TRBV7-2
d_gene: NA
j_gene: TRBJ2-7
abundance: NA
CDR3nt: TGTGCCAGCAGCTTTGGACCCGCGAGCTCCTACGAGCAGTACTTC
CDR3aa: CASSFGPASSYEQYF

v_gene: TRBV9
d_gene: TRBD2
j_gene: TRBJ2-7
abundance: NA
CDR3nt: TGTGCCAGCAGCCCAACTAGCGGGGCCTCCTACGAGCAGTACTTC
CDR3aa: CASSPTSGASYEQYF

v_gene: TRBV2
d_gene: TRBD1
j_gene: TRBJ1-1
abundance: NA
CDR3nt: TGTGCCAGCACCTGGGGGACAGGGGGGAACACTGAAGCTTTCTTT
CDR3aa: CASTWGTGGNTEAFF

v_gene: TRBV30
d_gene: NA
j_gene: TRBJ1-2
abundance: NA
CDR3nt: TGTGCCTGGAGTGGGGGATCTTATGGCTACACCTTC
CDR3aa: CAWSGGSYGYTF

v_gene: TRBV6-5
d_gene: NA
j_gene: TRBJ2-7
abundance: once
CDR3nt: TGTGCCACAGCCTCTGGCTGGATGAGGGAGCAGTACTTC
CDR3aa: CATASGWMREQYF

v_gene: TRBV5-5
d_gene: TRBD2
j_gene: TRBJ2-7
abundance: NA
CDR3nt: TGTGCCAGCAGCGGGGGACTAGCGGCCGAGCAGTACTTC
CDR3aa: CASSGGLAAEQYF

v_gene: TRBV7-9
d_gene: NA
j_gene: TRBJ2-1
abundance: NA
CDR3nt: TGTGCCAGCAGCCGTACGAGCAGGGGAGACAATGAGCAGTTCTTC
CDR3aa: CASSRTSRGDNEQFF

v_gene: TRBV29-1
d_gene: NA
j_gene: TRBJ2-7
abundance: NA
CDR3nt: TGCAGCGTTGACAGGAAAGATTCCTACGAGCAGTACTTC
CDR3aa: CSVDRKDSYEQYF

v_gene: TRBV7-9
d_gene: TRBD2
j_gene: TRBJ2-7
abundance: NA
CDR3nt: TGTGCCAGCTCCTCTAGCGGATCCTACGAGTGGCAGTACTTC
CDR3aa: CASSSSGSYEWQYF

v_gene: TRBV7-2
d_gene: NA
j_gene: TRBJ2-1
abundance: NA
CDR3nt: TGTGCCAGCAGCACCCGTCCGGGCGAGCTCGCCTACAATGAGCAGTTCTTC
CDR3aa: CASSTRPGELAYNEQFF

v_gene: TRBV2
d_gene: TRBD1
j_gene: TRBJ1-4
abundance: NA
CDR3nt: TGTGCCAGCAGTGAAAGGGACAGGGATGAAAAACTGTTTTTT
CDR3aa: CASSERDRDEKLFF

v_gene: TRBV7-6
d_gene: TRBD2
j_gene: TRBJ2-7
abundance: NA
CDR3nt: TGTGCCAGCAGCCGTCCCCTTTTAGCGGGAGGTTCGTATTATGGCTACGAGCAGTACTTC
CDR3aa: CASSRPLLAGGSYYGYEQYF

v_gene: TRBV9
d_gene: NA
j_gene: TRBJ2-1
abundance: once
CDR3nt: TGTGCCAGCAGGAACGCTAGAACCCAGCAGTTCTTC
CDR3aa: CASRNARTQQFF

v_gene: TRBV7-2
d_gene: TRBD1
j_gene: TRBJ2-1
abundance: NA
CDR3nt: TGTGCCAGCAGCGTATCCGGGACAGGGGTAAATGAGCAGTTCTTC
CDR3aa: CASSVSGTGVNEQFF

v_gene: TRBV10-3
d_gene: NA
j_gene: TRBJ2-5
abundance: once
CDR3nt: TGTGCCATCAGTGAATCAGCGATGCAAGAGACCCAGTACTTC
CDR3aa: CAISESAMQETQYF

v_gene: TRBV23-1
d_gene: TRBD2
j_gene: TRBJ2-7
abundance: once
CDR3nt: TGCGCCAGCAGTCAACTCTCTAGCGGGGGCACCTACGAGCAGTACTTC
CDR3aa: CASSQLSSGGTYEQYF

v_gene: TRBV11-3
d_gene: TRBD2
j_gene: TRBJ2-1
abundance: NA
CDR3nt: TGTGCCAGCAGCTCCCCGACTAGCGGCGGGAATGAGCAGTTCTTC
CDR3aa: CASSSPTSGGNEQFF

v_gene: TRBV19
d_gene: NA
j_gene: TRBJ2-7
abundance: NA
CDR3nt: TGTGCCAGTAGTATAGACGACGAGCAGTACTTC
CDR3aa: CASSIDDEQYF

v_gene: TRBV28
d_gene: NA
j_gene: TRBJ1-1
abundance: few
CDR3nt: TGTGCCAGCAGTGTGGGTTTTGCTGAAGCTTTCTTT
CDR3aa: CASSVGFAEAFF

v_gene: TRBV14
d_gene: NA
j_gene: TRBJ1-2
abundance: NA
CDR3nt: TGTGCCAGCAGCCAAGCGAACTGGTATGGCTACACCTTC
CDR3aa: CASSQANWYGYTF

v_gene: TRBV5-1
d_gene: NA
j_gene: TRBJ2-1
abundance: NA
CDR3nt: TGCGCCAGCAGCTTGGGGGGAACCAATGAGCAGTTCTTC
CDR3aa: CASSLGGTNEQFF

v_gene: TRBV11-2
d_gene: NA
j_gene: TRBJ2-1
abundance: NA
CDR3nt: TGTGCCAGCAGCCTAGGGACCTATCTCTCGCAGTTCTTC
CDR3aa: CASSLGTYLSQFF

v_gene: TRBV6-5
d_gene: NA
j_gene: TRBJ2-7
abundance: few
CDR3nt: TGTGCCAGCAGTTACTCGGGAGAGCAGTACTTC
CDR3aa: CASSYSGEQYF

v_gene: TRBV11-2
d_gene: NA
j_gene: TRBJ1-1
abundance: NA
CDR3nt: TGTGCCAGCAGCTTCCGGGGGCACACTGAAGCTTTCTTT
CDR3aa: CASSFRGHTEAFF

v_gene: TRBV10-3
d_gene: NA
j_gene: TRBJ1-4
abundance: few
CDR3nt: TGTGCCACCCGCCAGGCCCCAACTAATGAAAAACTGTTTTTT
CDR3aa: CATRQAPTNEKLFF

v_gene: TRBV27
d_gene: TRBD1
j_gene: TRBJ1-5
abundance: medium-sized
CDR3nt: TGTGCCAGCAGTTTATGGGGACAGCAACTCAATCAGCCCCAGCATTTT
CDR3aa: CASSLWGQQLNQPQHF

v_gene: TRBV5-1
d_gene: NA
j_gene: TRBJ2-3
abundance: NA
CDR3nt: TGCGCCAGCAGCTTTTCCTCCGGCGGGAGCACAGATACGCAGTATTTT
CDR3aa: CASSFSSGGSTDTQYF

v_gene: TRBV6-5
d_gene: NA
j_gene: TRBJ2-2
abundance: few
CDR3nt: TGTGCCAGCAGCTACCGGGCCCCACCTAACACCGGGGAGCTGTTTTTT
CDR3aa: CASSYRAPPNTGELFF

v_gene: TRBV29-1
d_gene: NA
j_gene: TRBJ2-5
abundance: NA
CDR3nt: TGCAGCGTCGCCTGGGACTGGGAGACCCAGTACTTC
CDR3aa: CSVAWDWETQYF

v_gene: TRBV5-1
d_gene: NA
j_gene: TRBJ1-1
abundance: NA
CDR3nt: TGCGCCAGCAGCCCGGAACCTACCGGGGCTAACACTGAAGCTTTCTTT
CDR3aa: CASSPEPTGANTEAFF